A single T cell receptor beta chain is shown here with its context. This entry is derived from a study of cytomegalovirus exposure and HLA in healthy donors. PCR employed 60 Vbeta and 13 Jbeta primers. TCRdb's copy holds only in-frame clones and misses some; the assay was immunoSEQ multiplex PCR. This sample has under 150,000 clones; 70% to 90% occur once, and the top ten carry approximately 2.5%. This CDR3 region has 12 residues. The germline CDR1 and CDR2 sequences are SGHTA and FQGTGA. V lost 5 bases and J lost 6, with 7 bases in between. The sequence came from a man aged 45-65 years in good health and CMV-seronegative. The chain combines TRBV7-3 with TRBJ2-2; D gene uncertain. The sample comprised PBMCs. The CDR3 DNA follows: TGTGCCAGCAGCCAGGAAGCCGGGGAGCTGTTTTTT. Residues: CASSQEAGELFF.